A single sample is the source of the 29 T cell receptor beta chains below, sequenced in a study of cytomegalovirus exposure and HLA in healthy donors. Here immunoSEQ multiplex PCR was the method, and the copy in TCRdb shows in-frame clones only, minus some. The data show 150,000 to 200,000 clones, with around 96% seen just once and roughly 1% held by the top ten. Sequencing input: PBMCs. These TCRs come from a woman aged 18 to 35 in good health and CMV-seronegative.

The chain has TRBV5-4 and TRBJ1-2; D is unclear. The CDR3 has 16 amino acids. Germline V gene sequence: CDR1 SGHNT, CDR2 YYREEE (reference sequence). V was cut by 0 bases and J by 4 bases, with 16 bases left in between. CDR3 coding DNA: TGTGCCAGCAGCTTGGCAGGAGGCAGCCCGATCTATGGCTACACCTTC. Residues: CASSLAGGSPIYGYTF.

The chain joins TRBV4-3 to TRBJ1-2; D unresolved. The CDR3 length is 13 residues. Germline V gene sequence: CDR1 LGHNA, CDR2 YSLEER. With 2 bases removed from V and 8 bases from J, the gap between germline ends came to 12 bases. CDR3 in DNA: TGCGCCAGCAGCCAAATTAACAGTGGCGGCTACACCTTC. This sequence encodes CASSQINSGGYTF.

Worth noting for this clone: The CDR3 ends on some other residue instead of the conserved phenylalanine or tryptophan, so this is likely a read error. The limits of the CDR3 on the DNA are not certain, so only TCRdb's listed CDR3 is given. The CDR3 loop reads CASSEGGGQGRVQI. This rearrangement joins TRBV6-1 to TRBJ1-1; the table assigns TRBD1, which was not confirmed against the DNA. The length of the CDR3 is 14 amino acids, counting both ends. Germline V gives CDR1 MNHNS, CDR2 SASEGT.

This chain connects TRBV2 to TRBJ2-6, with a weak D call TRBD1 (7 bases). With 11 bases removed from V and 0 bases from J, the gap between germline ends came to 14 bases. The CDR3 spans 15 residues. Germline V gene sequence: CDR1 SNHLY, CDR2 FYNNEI. The CDR3 loop reads CAGTRGVSGANVLTF. Here the CDR3 DNA reads TGTGCCGGCACCAGGGGGGTCTCTGGGGCCAACGTCCTGACTTTC.

The chain links TRBV7-9 to TRBJ2-1; 8 bases line up with TRBD2. Germline V lookup: CDR1 SEHNR, CDR2 FQNEAQ (reference sequence). Losses at the gene ends were 5 bases for V and 9 bases for J; bases not matched to a gene: 0. There are 11 residues in the CDR3. The DNA of the CDR3 is TGTGCCAGCAGCGCGGGAGGTGAGCAGTTCTTC. It codes for CASSAGGEQFF.

With regard to this clone: Sequence at one end of the junction differs from germline and may be a read error. The chain is built from TRBV15 and TRBJ1-1, with 7 bases that match TRBD1. This CDR3 is built from 17 residues. From germline, CDR1 is LNHNV and CDR2 YYDKDF (reference sequence). The CDR3 loop reads CATNRGGGGSLNTEVFF. The CDR3 bases are TGTGCCACCAACCGCGGAGGGGGCGGTTCCTTGAACACTGAAGTTTTCTTT.

The chain employs TRBV5-1 and TRBJ1-2; 8 bases fit TRBD1. Trimming removed 0 bases from V and 6 bases from J; junction bases left unmatched: 7. CDR1 and CDR2 (germline): SGHRS, YFSETQ. This CDR3 is built from 15 residues. Here the CDR3 DNA reads TGCGCCAGCAGCTTGGCCGTTGGACAGGGCAATGGCTACACCTTC. Translation gives CASSLAVGQGNGYTF.

CDR3 loop: CASSVVSQGAGNTIYF. CDR3 bases: TGTGCCAGCAGCGTAGTTTCACAGGGGGCTGGAAACACCATATATTTT. The chain combines TRBV9 with TRBJ1-3; 8 nucleotides agree with TRBD1. This CDR3 is 16 amino acids long. Germline lookup yields CDR1 SGDLS and CDR2 YYNGEE. J gave up 2 bases and V 0 bases, and 4 bases lay outside the gene matches. Complete variable domain (other parts from reference TRBV9 and TRBJ1-3): DSGVTQTPKHLITATGQRVTLRCSPRSGDLSVYWYQQSLDQGLQFLIQYYNGEERAKGNILERFSAQQFPDLHSELNLSSLELGDSALYFCASSVVSQGAGNTIYFGEGSWLTVV.

V usage is TRBV9 and J usage is TRBJ2-6; 9 positions agree with TRBD1. The junction had 8 bases not matched to a gene; V was cut back by 4 bases and J by 0 bases. This CDR3 has 18 residues. Germline CDR1 and CDR2: SGDLS and YYNGEE. The CDR3 DNA follows: TGTGCCAGCAGCACAGACCGGGACAGGGACTCTGGGGCCAACGTCCTGACTTTC. Translating gives CASSTDRDRDSGANVLTF.

The V call is TRBV7-2, the J call TRBJ2-3; TRBD1 is a possible D gene (5 bases). CDR3 length equals 16 residues. Germline V CDR1 and CDR2: SGHTA, FQGNSA. With 7 bases removed from V and 0 bases from J, the gap between germline ends came to 17 bases. CDR3 sequence (DNA): TGTGCCAGCACCCCGAAGGGGCAGATGAGCACAGATACGCAGTATTTT. As protein: CASTPKGQMSTDTQYF.

The gene calls are TRBV6-6 and TRBJ1-3, with 9 bases identical to TRBD1. The CDR3 runs to 15 residues. V gave up 7 bases and J gave up 4 bases; unmatched junction bases: 8. From germline, CDR1 is MNHNY and CDR2 SVGAGI (reference sequence). The CDR3 nucleotides are TGTGCCAGCACCCTCTGGACAGGGGCGGGAAACACCATATATTTT. Protein sequence: CASTLWTGAGNTIYF.

V usage is TRBV7-8 and J usage is TRBJ1-2; 10 bases are a match to TRBD1. V lost 1 base, J lost 7 bases, and 9 bases stayed unmatched. This CDR3 contains 16 residues. Germline values: CDR1 SGHVS, CDR2 FQNEAQ. CDR3 in amino acids: CASSLVVGTGVIGYTF. The CDR3 bases are TGTGCCAGCAGCTTAGTAGTGGGGACAGGGGTTATTGGCTACACCTTC.

This chain joins TRBV18 and TRBJ1-1, with unresolved D. V lost 2 bases and J 5 bases, leaving 9 bases between the germline ends. Germline CDR1 KGHSH, CDR2 LQKENI. The CDR3 consists of 13 residues. The CDR3 loop is CASSPLVDTEAFF. In nucleotides, the CDR3 is TGTGCCAGCTCACCATTAGTTGATACTGAAGCTTTCTTT.

The chain recombines TRBV6-6 with TRBJ1-6; D may be TRBD1 (6 bases). This CDR3 contains 16 residues. The V end lost 6 bases, the J end lost 1 base, and 13 bases lay between the germline ends. Germline V gives CDR1 MNHNY, CDR2 SVGAGI (reference sequence). The DNA for the CDR3 is TGTGCCAGCAGCCCCCGCACAGGGTCCTATAATTCACCCCTCCACTTT. Protein sequence: CASSPRTGSYNSPLHF.

This chain links TRBV5-6 with TRBJ2-2; D is perhaps TRBD2 (6 bases). V lost 4 bases to trimming and J lost 1 base, with 14 bases between them. CDR3 length: 16 residues. Germline-derived CDR1 and CDR2 are SGHDT and YYEEEE. CDR3 DNA sequence: TGTGCCAGCAGCCCTATTGGAGGGCTGAACACCGGGGAGCTGTTTTTT. It specifies CASSPIGGLNTGELFF. Complete variable domain (other parts from reference TRBV5-6 and TRBJ2-2): DAGVTQSPTHLIKTRGQQVTLRCSPKSGHDTVSWYQQALGQGPQFIFQYYEEEERQRGNFPDRFSGHQFPNYSSELNVNALLLGDSALYLCASSPIGGLNTGELFFGEGSRLTVL.

The chain carries TRBV6-5 and TRBJ1-2; the D gene is possibly TRBD1 (5 bases). This CDR3 is 13 amino acids long. Trimming stripped 3 bases from V and 6 bases from J, with 11 bases between. Germline assignment: CDR1 MNHEY and CDR2 SVGAGI. DNA of the CDR3: TGTGCCAGCAGTTATTCAGGGTCTGATGGCTACACCTTC. Translation gives CASSYSGSDGYTF.

This chain links TRBV28 with TRBJ1-2; D remains unclear. This CDR3 is 12 amino acids long. Germline V lookup: CDR1 MDHEN, CDR2 SYDVKM. The germline V and J ends were trimmed by 5 bases and 5 bases, with 9 bases remaining between them. The CDR3 is CASSPHTYGYTF. The CDR3 nucleotides read TGTGCCAGCAGTCCCCATACTTATGGCTACACCTTC.

The V call is TRBV7-2, the J call TRBJ2-7; TRBD1 is a possible D gene (6 bases). V lost 3 bases and J 3 bases, leaving 21 bases between the germline ends. Germline CDR1 SGHTA, CDR2 FQGNSA. There are 17 residues in the CDR3. The CDR3 DNA reads as TGTGCCAGCAGCTTGGGAAACAGGGAATCACTTAACTACGAGCAGTACTTC. Amino acids: CASSLGNRESLNYEQYF.

This sequence joins TRBV12-5 and TRBJ2-5, with D perhaps matching TRBD1 (6 bases). Trimming took off 6 bases at V and 4 bases at J, with 9 bases between the two ends. CDR1 is LGHNT, CDR2 FRNRAP, per germline. CDR3 size: 12 residues. CDR3 in DNA: TGTGCTAGTGGGGGGGCCGGAGAGACCCAGTACTTC. The encoded protein is CASGGAGETQYF.

V is TRBV27 and J is TRBJ1-2, with 7 bases matching TRBD1. Per the germline V gene, CDR1 is MNHEY and CDR2 is SMNVEV (reference sequence). Losses at the gene ends were 3 bases for V and 1 base for J; bases not matched to a gene: 2. This CDR3 has 14 residues. CDR3 loop: CASSLQGGNYGYTF. CDR3 nucleotides: TGTGCCAGCAGTTTGCAGGGGGGTAACTATGGCTACACCTTC.

The chain carries TRBV6-5 and TRBJ1-5; D ambiguous. V dropped 0 bases and J dropped 4 bases, with 7 bases sitting between them. Germline CDR1 is MNHEY and CDR2 is SVGAGI. The CDR3 runs 14 residues. CDR3 in amino acids: CASSYSNGNQPQHF. CDR3 bases: TGTGCCAGCAGTTACTCGAACGGTAATCAGCCCCAGCATTTT.

This chain joins TRBV29-1 and TRBJ1-5; D is undetermined. CDR3 length: 13 amino acids. Germline V lookup: CDR1 SQVTM, CDR2 ANQGSEA. Trimming left V 3 bases short and J 4 bases short, with 10 bases between. CDR3 protein: CSVESGTNQPQHF. The CDR3 DNA sequence: TGCAGCGTTGAGAGCGGCACTAATCAGCCCCAGCATTTT.

This clone has just one count. V gene TRBV2 combines with J gene TRBJ2-5, with 13 positions matching TRBD2. Looked up from germline, CDR1 is SNHLY and CDR2 is FYNNEI. Trimming at V came to 5 bases and at J to 7 bases, leaving 7 bases not matched to a gene. The CDR3 covers 15 residues. Here the CDR3 reads CASSPTSGGGGTQYF. The CDR3 DNA follows: TGTGCCAGCAGTCCCACTAGCGGGGGGGGAGGGACCCAGTACTTC.

This chain uses TRBV5-1 with TRBJ2-2, with 8 bases identical to TRBD1. Per germline, CDR1 SGHRS and CDR2 YFSETQ. The V gene end was trimmed by 5 bases and the J gene end by 7 bases; junction bases not matched to a gene: 7. The length of the CDR3 is 14 residues. In DNA form, the CDR3 reads TGCGCCAGCAGATCTGACAGGGGAAGCGGGGAGCTGTTTTTT. This translates into CASRSDRGSGELFF. Using reference TRBV5-1 and TRBJ2-2 for the parts outside the CDR3, the full variable domain is KAGVTQTPRYLIKTRGQQVTLSCSPISGHRSVSWYQQTPGQGLQFLFEYFSETQRNKGNFPGRFSGRQFSNSRSEMNVSTLELGDSALYLCASRSDRGSGELFFGEGSRLTVL.

The J gene is TRBJ2-7, the V gene TRBV11-2, with TRBD1 as a possible D gene (5 bases). CDR3 length: 18 residues. CDR1 is SGHAT, CDR2 FQNNGV, per germline. V shed 1 base and J shed 0 bases, with 19 bases lying between them. The CDR3 region is CASSLGQPINPRSYEQYF. The CDR3 DNA is TGTGCCAGCAGCTTAGGACAGCCCATTAATCCCCGCTCCTACGAGCAGTACTTC.

The chain couples TRBV15 to TRBJ1-4; D unresolved. The germline gives CDR1 LNHNV, CDR2 YYDKDF (reference sequence). V lost 3 bases and J 0 bases, leaving 5 bases between the germline ends. CDR3 size: 14 residues. The CDR3 DNA sequence: TGTGCCACCAGCAGCCTTACAACTAATGAAAAACTGTTTTTT. This sequence encodes CATSSLTTNEKLFF.

As DNA, the CDR3 is TGCGCCAGCGGGACAGATCGCCGCGGGGAGCTGTTTTTT. It yields the protein CASGTDRRGELFF. The chain has TRBV4-1 and TRBJ2-2, with 7 bases aligning to TRBD1. V lost 8 bases, J lost 7 bases, and 7 bases stayed unmatched. Per the germline V gene, CDR1 is MGHRA and CDR2 is YSYEKL. The CDR3 spans 13 residues.

This rearrangement joins TRBV5-8 to TRBJ2-5; 9 bases map to TRBD2. Unmatched junction bases numbered 11, after V lost 0 bases and J lost 5 bases. This CDR3 has 17 amino acids. Germline CDR1 SGHTS, CDR2 YDEGEE. CDR3 coding DNA: TGTGCCAGCAGCTTGGCTTTGCTAGCGGGGTCTGGGGAGACCCAGTACTTC. This sequence encodes CASSLALLAGSGETQYF. The whole variable domain, filled in from reference TRBV5-8 and TRBJ2-5, reads EAGVTQSPTHLIKTRGQQATLRCSPISGHTSVYWYQQALGLGLQFLLWYDEGEERNRGNFPPRFSGRQFPNYSSELNVNALELEDSALYLCASSLALLAGSGETQYFGPGTRLLVL.

V usage is TRBV13 and J usage is TRBJ1-2, with D unresolved. CDR3 length equals 20 residues. The ends were cut back, 1 base at V and 2 bases at J, with 26 bases in the middle. Germline V gives CDR1 PRHDT, CDR2 FYEKMQ (reference sequence). CDR3 in amino acids: CASSLDLDRNQRKLNYGYTF. CDR3 in DNA: TGTGCCAGCAGCTTAGATCTAGACCGAAATCAGCGGAAGTTGAACTATGGCTACACCTTC.